The 23 T cell receptor beta chains below were found in one sample sequenced in a study of T-cell memory formation after mild COVID-19. In TCRdb, the 5' RACE reads were re-called with MiXCR into one record per CDR3 protein. The sample comprises roughly 560,000 distinct CDR3 sequences, roughly 20% of which are singletons, and under 15% rests with the top ten. The sequenced sample consisted of PBMCs or a T cell subset sorted from them (not recorded which). These receptor sequences come from an adult woman who had mild COVID-19 (a few samples of this study predate the infection). Cell type and time point are not known.

CDR3 DNA: TGTGCCAGCAGCTTAAGACTAGCGGGAGCCTACGAGCAGTACTTC. It is translated as CASSLRLAGAYEQYF. The J gene is TRBJ2-7, the V gene TRBV7-2, with 12 bases aligning to TRBD2. The germline CDR1 and CDR2 sequences are SGHTA and FQGNSA. The junction had 1 base not matched to a gene; V was cut back by 2 bases and J by 2 bases. The CDR3 totals 15 residues.

The genes are TRBV6-5 and TRBJ1-4; 10 bases are shared with TRBD1. Per germline, CDR1 MNHEY and CDR2 SVGAGI. The V and J ends lost 6 bases and 8 bases, in that order; junction bases with no gene match: 6. The CDR3 has 14 residues. CDR3 in amino acids: CASSWDRGGEKLFF. The CDR3 bases are TGTGCCAGCAGCTGGGACAGGGGAGGGGAAAAACTGTTTTTT.

The V and J genes are TRBV4-3 and TRBJ2-1; 8 bases line up with TRBD2. The germline V gene has CDR1 LGHNA and CDR2 YSLEER. V lost 0 bases to trimming and J lost 10 bases; unmatched junction nucleotides: 11. This CDR3 is built from 16 residues. Here the CDR3 reads CASSQDPGTSSREQFF. CDR3 in DNA: TGCGCCAGCAGCCAAGACCCCGGGACTAGTTCCAGGGAGCAGTTCTTC.

This clonotype was detected only a few times. The J gene is TRBJ1-1, the V gene TRBV30; possible D gene TRBD1, 5 bases. Germline assignment: CDR1 GTSNPN and CDR2 SVGIG (reference sequence). Deletions cut 7 bases from V and 5 bases from J, with 17 bases between. This CDR3 comprises 13 residues. The CDR3 loop is CASSGPGRTEAFF. The CDR3 nucleotides are TGTGCCTCCTCGGGACCAGGGAGAACTGAAGCTTTCTTT.

A few counts support this clonotype. This chain connects TRBV7-9 to TRBJ1-1, with D possibly TRBD1 on 5 matching bases. This CDR3 has 15 amino acids. Trimming took off 3 bases at V and 1 base at J, with 12 bases between the two ends. Germline CDR1 reads SEHNR; CDR2 reads FQNEAQ (reference sequence). CDR3 region: CASSFEGAWNTEAFF. CDR3 in DNA: TGTGCCAGCAGCTTTGAAGGGGCCTGGAACACTGAAGCTTTCTTT.

V is TRBV12-3 or TRBV12-4 and J is TRBJ2-1, with 10 bases that match TRBD1. The J segment lost 9 bases and the V segment lost 9 bases, leaving 11 bases of the junction unmatched. The CDR3 runs to 14 residues. In DNA form, the CDR3 reads TGTGCCAGTTTTGGGACAGGGGCCTCCCGTGAGCAGTTCTTC. Encoded protein: CASFGTGASREQFF.

This clonotype turned up a few times. This sequence joins TRBV7-8 and TRBJ1-1, with a tentative D call TRBD1 (6 bases). Trimming took 0 bases from V and 1 from J, leaving 15 bases between them. Germline-derived CDR1 and CDR2 are SGHVS and FQNEAQ. The CDR3 is 17 residues long. CDR3 protein: CASSLAGTGRGNTEAFF. CDR3 nucleotide sequence: TGTGCCAGCAGCTTAGCGGGCACAGGGAGGGGGAACACTGAAGCTTTCTTT. The whole variable domain, filled in from reference TRBV7-8 and TRBJ1-1, reads GAGVSQSPRYKVAKRGQDVALRCDPISGHVSLFWYQQALGQGPEFLTYFQNEAQLDKSGLPSDRFFAERPEGSVSTLKIQRTQQEDSAVYLCASSLAGTGRGNTEAFFGQGTRLTVV.

The rearrangement joins TRBV6-6 to TRBJ2-5, with D perhaps TRBD2 (5 bases). Trimming shortened V by 11 bases and J by 8 bases, and 21 bases separated the two germline ends. Germline V CDR1 and CDR2: MNHNY, SVGAGI (reference sequence). The CDR3 covers 13 residues. Here the CDR3 DNA reads TGTGCCTCCACAGCGGAGCACCTCCCCACCCAGTACTTC. Amino acid sequence: CASTAEHLPTQYF.

This clonotype appeared a few times. The gene calls are TRBV10-3 and TRBJ2-7, with D tentatively TRBD2 (5 bases). Trimming took off 6 bases at V and 5 bases at J, with 20 bases between the two ends. This CDR3 is built from 15 residues. The germline CDR1 and CDR2 sequences are ENHRY and SYGVKD. The CDR3 here is CAIRTPGERYDEQYF. In DNA, the CDR3 is TGTGCCATCAGGACCCCCGGGGAAAGATACGACGAGCAGTACTTC.

The chain uses TRBV20-1 and TRBJ2-3; D not certain. This CDR3 comprises 14 residues. CDR1 is DFQATT, CDR2 SNEGSKA, per germline (reference sequence). Trimming pared 3 bases from V and 5 bases from J, leaving 15 bases between. CDR3 sequence: CSASPRYSVDTQYF. CDR3 bases: TGCAGTGCTAGTCCCAGGTATTCGGTAGATACGCAGTATTTT.

This clonotype was counted only a few times. The chain has TRBV15 and TRBJ2-7; possible D gene TRBD1, 6 bases. Germline values: CDR1 LNHNV, CDR2 YYDKDF (reference sequence). This CDR3 comprises 14 residues. Trimming took 5 bases from V and 6 from J, leaving 17 bases between them. CDR3 sequence (DNA): TGTGCCACCAGCCAAGGGGGTTCTCCCCGCGAGCAGTACTTC. Its translation: CATSQGGSPREQYF.

Only a few counts were recorded for this clonotype. This chain joins TRBV19 and TRBJ2-2; D uncertain. The CDR3 is 14 amino acids. V lost 3 bases and J 3 bases, leaving 8 bases between the germline ends. The V gene's germline CDR1 is LNHDA and CDR2 SQIVND (reference sequence). CDR3 nucleotides: TGTGCCAGTAGTATCAGATTCTACACCGGGGAGCTGTTTTTT. As protein: CASSIRFYTGELFF.

This clonotype was observed a handful of times. V usage is TRBV29-1 and J usage is TRBJ1-1; no clear D. CDR3 size: 14 residues. In germline, CDR1 is SQVTM, CDR2 ANQGSEA. The V and J ends lost 1 base and 0 bases respectively, with 9 bases between them. The CDR3 loop reads CSVEVARMNTEAFF. CDR3 nucleotides: TGCAGCGTTGAAGTCGCGAGAATGAACACTGAAGCTTTCTTT.

The chain recombines TRBV29-1 with TRBJ2-1; D is ambiguous. Deletions cut 0 bases from V and 10 bases from J, with 7 bases between. The CDR3 has 11 residues. Germline V gene data show CDR1 as SQVTM and CDR2 as ANQGSEA. This CDR3 reads CSVEDLGEQFF. CDR3 coding DNA: TGCAGCGTTGAAGATCTCGGAGAGCAGTTCTTC.

This chain connects TRBV7-8 to TRBJ1-1; D gene ambiguous. The CDR3 runs to 15 residues. Trimming removed 5 bases from V and 4 bases from J, with 17 bases in between. Germline V gene data show CDR1 as SGHVS and CDR2 as FQNEAQ. The CDR3 protein is CASSPRGSESTEAFF. The CDR3 DNA reads as TGTGCCAGCAGCCCCAGAGGGTCGGAGAGCACTGAAGCTTTCTTT. The full variable domain, completed using reference TRBV7-8 and TRBJ1-1, is GAGVSQSPRYKVAKRGQDVALRCDPISGHVSLFWYQQALGQGPEFLTYFQNEAQLDKSGLPSDRFFAERPEGSVSTLKIQRTQQEDSAVYLCASSPRGSESTEAFFGQGTRLTVV.

This clonotype was seen a handful of times. The V call is TRBV10-3, the J call TRBJ2-2; D is ambiguous. Germline V gene sequence: CDR1 ENHRY, CDR2 SYGVKD. V was shortened by 10 bases and J by 4 bases, with 13 bases between the two germline ends. The CDR3 extends over 13 amino acids. The CDR3 DNA follows: TGTGCCAACCGAGAGCTGGTCACCGGGGAGCTGTTTTTT. It encodes CANRELVTGELFF.

This clonotype has a handful of counts. The V gene is TRBV9, the J gene TRBJ2-1; 8 positions agree with TRBD2. The CDR3 sequence is 15 residues long. V trimming: 6 bases; J trimming: 12 bases; junction bases outside the gene matches: 17. Germline assignment: CDR1 SGDLS and CDR2 YYNGEE. This CDR3 is CASTPEGLAGDGQFF. The DNA for the CDR3 is TGTGCCAGCACCCCAGAGGGGCTAGCGGGCGATGGGCAGTTCTTC.

This chain links TRBV27 with TRBJ2-5; TRBD2 might be the D (5 bases). The V gene's germline CDR1 is MNHEY and CDR2 SMNVEV (reference sequence). With 1 base removed from V and 3 bases from J, the gap between germline ends came to 18 bases. The CDR3 runs 17 residues. The CDR3 is CASSLYPGVRLEETQYF. CDR3 in DNA: TGTGCCAGCAGTTTATACCCCGGGGTGAGACTTGAAGAGACCCAGTACTTC.

The rearrangement links TRBV7-9 to TRBJ2-5, with 7 bases that match TRBD1. The CDR3 has 16 residues. Germline CDR1 and CDR2: SEHNR and FQNEAQ (reference sequence). Germline trimming cut 5 bases from V and 0 bases from J; bases unmatched to any gene: 9. CDR3 nucleotide sequence: TGTGCCAGCAGCCCGGGGACAGCGAGCAACCAAGAGACCCAGTACTTC. Protein sequence: CASSPGTASNQETQYF.

This sequence joins TRBV7-8 and TRBJ2-7; 10 bases fit TRBD1. This CDR3 region has 15 residues. Germline lookup yields CDR1 SGHVS and CDR2 FQNEAQ. With 1 base clipped from V and 2 bases from J, the junction kept 2 bases outside the gene matches. The CDR3 DNA reads TGTGCCAGCAGCTTAGTGGGGACAGGGGCCTACGAGCAGTACTTC. Translating it yields CASSLVGTGAYEQYF.

This clonotype was seen ten or more times. The V and J genes are TRBV4-1 and TRBJ1-2; no clear D gene. The germline gives CDR1 MGHRA, CDR2 YSYEKL. V lost 3 bases and J lost 8, with 7 bases in between. The CDR3 runs to 11 residues. The CDR3 coding sequence is TGCGCCAGCAGCCACTCCACCGGCTACACCTTC. This sequence encodes CASSHSTGYTF.

DNA for the CDR3: TGTGCCAGCAGCTTAGAGGGAGGAACCACAGATACGCAGTATTTT. It translates to CASSLEGGTTDTQYF. The chain joins TRBV7-9 to TRBJ2-3; D may be TRBD2 (6 bases). CDR1 is SEHNR and CDR2 is FQNEAQ in the germline V gene (reference sequence). The CDR3 spans 15 residues. Trimming took 1 base from V and 2 from J, leaving 10 bases between them.

This chain connects TRBV14 to TRBJ2-1, with 11 bases fitting TRBD2. This CDR3 has 16 amino acids. The V and J ends lost 5 bases and 5 bases, in that order; junction bases with no gene match: 8. Germline CDR1 SGHDN, CDR2 FVKESK. The CDR3 region has the DNA TGTGCCAGCAGCGTAGCGGGAGGGCCTTTGGACAATGAGCAGTTCTTC. Translated, it gives CASSVAGGPLDNEQFF.